One and the same sample provided the 18 T cell receptor beta chains below, sequenced in a study of blood T cells in healthy people across ages. The second PCR ran about 7 to 12 cycles with a sample-barcoded 5' primer and J-beta primers. Via MiXCR, TCRdb re-called the 5' RACE reads, giving one row per CDR3 protein. The top ten clones hold about an eighth of a sample with approximately 810,000 distinct CDR3 sequences, roughly 40% of them seen once. The specimen was blood. These receptors were taken from a man aged 18 to 29 in good health.

This clonotype occurred many times. The CDR3 region is CASSPGLGQGVFNYGYTF. The CDR3 DNA follows: TGCGCCAGCAGCCCAGGCCTGGGACAGGGCGTCTTTAACTATGGCTACACCTTC. The chain uses TRBV4-3 and TRBJ1-2; 9 nucleotides line up with TRBD1. The CDR3 contains 18 residues. J lost 1 base, V lost 4 bases, and 13 bases had no gene match. Germline CDR1 LGHNA, CDR2 YSLEER.

This CDR3 reads CASSPTTLSGPPYNEQFF. CDR3 nucleotides: TGTGCCAGCAGCCCAACTACTCTAAGCGGACCACCCTACAATGAGCAGTTCTTC. The rearrangement links TRBV6-1 to TRBJ2-1; TRBD2 is a possible D gene (5 bases). CDR1 MNHNS and CDR2 SASEGT come from the germline V gene. This CDR3 has 18 residues. Between the trimmed V and J ends, which lost 6 bases and 2 bases, there was a span of 23 bases.

V usage is TRBV12-3 or TRBV12-4 and J usage is TRBJ1-2; no clear D. The CDR3 spans 15 residues. With 6 bases removed from V and 0 bases from J, the gap between germline ends came to 14 bases. As DNA, the CDR3 is TGTGCCAGCAGCCTTCCCGATAGATCTAACTATGGCTACACCTTC. It yields the protein CASSLPDRSNYGYTF.

This clonotype was seen more than once but under ten times. The J gene is TRBJ2-1, the V gene TRBV7-8; D possibly corresponds to TRBD2 (5 bases). This CDR3 region has 15 residues. With 1 base removed from V and 4 bases from J, the gap between germline ends came to 11 bases. Germline V gene sequence: CDR1 SGHVS, CDR2 FQNEAQ. CDR3: CASSLGDYGYNEQFF. In DNA, the CDR3 is TGTGCCAGCAGCTTAGGTGACTACGGATACAATGAGCAGTTCTTC.

Concerning this clonotype: A much bigger clone sits one base away, suggesting this may be a read error. J is TRBJ2-7 and V is TRBV21-1; the table's D gene call, TRBD2, was not cross checked with the DNA. TRBV21-1 is classified as a pseudogene. This CDR3 has 16 residues. The CDR3 spells CASSKAGTSGDGEQYF. CDR3 DNA sequence: TGTGCCAGCAGCAAAGCCGGGACTAGCGGGGATGGCGAGCAGTACTTC.

This clonotype came up once. A much larger clone sits a single nucleotide away, making a read error possible. The CDR3 coding sequence is TGTACCAGCAGCCCAGCGGGGGAACTGTTTTTT. It translates to CTSSPAGELFF. This rearrangement joins TRBV12-3 or TRBV12-4 to TRBJ1-4; possible D gene TRBD1, 5 bases. The CDR3 spans 11 residues.

The sample holds many counts of this clonotype. J is TRBJ2-3 and V is TRBV20-1, with D perhaps matching TRBD2 (6 bases). CDR1 and CDR2 from the germline V gene are DFQATT and SNEGSKA (reference sequence). With 0 bases removed from V and 0 bases from J, the gap between germline ends came to 7 bases. The CDR3 sequence is 14 residues long. The CDR3 bases are TGCAGTGCTAGAGAGGCGGGGAGCACAGATACGCAGTATTTT. Residues: CSAREAGSTDTQYF.

This clonotype appeared many times. The V call is TRBV4-2, the J call TRBJ2-1; D gene unclear. Germline V gene lookup returns CDR1 LGHNA and CDR2 YNFKEQ. CDR3 size: 15 residues. The V and J ends lost 0 bases and 3 bases respectively, with 9 bases between them. The CDR3 DNA follows: TGTGCCAGCAGCCAAGAGGCAACAAACTACAATGAGCAGTTCTTC. Translating it yields CASSQEATNYNEQFF.

The J gene is TRBJ2-7, the V gene TRBV30; D is perhaps TRBD1 (5 bases). Trimming shortened V by 1 base and J by 4 bases, and 11 bases separated the two germline ends. The CDR3 length is 13 residues. Per germline, CDR1 GTSNPN and CDR2 SVGIG (reference sequence). The CDR3 DNA follows: TGTGCCTGGAGTGACCCAGGGTGGTACGAGCAGTACTTC. Translating it yields CAWSDPGWYEQYF.

V and J are TRBV20-1 and TRBJ1-2; D might be TRBD1 (5 bases). Looked up from germline, CDR1 is DFQATT and CDR2 is SNEGSKA (reference sequence). Trimming took 1 base from V and 4 from J, leaving 10 bases between them. There are 13 residues in the CDR3. CDR3 DNA: TGCAGTGCTAGAGTGCAGGGTTGCTATGGCTACACCTTC. Its translation: CSARVQGCYGYTF.

This clonotype was picked up a small number of times. J is TRBJ1-6 and V is TRBV12-3 or TRBV12-4; D may be TRBD1 (5 bases). The V gene lost 6 bases and the J gene lost 0 bases, with 21 bases spanning the gap. CDR3 size: 19 residues. The CDR3: CASSPETVRPSSYNSPLHF. DNA of the CDR3: TGTGCCAGCAGCCCCGAGACAGTTCGCCCGAGCTCCTATAATTCACCCCTCCACTTT.

Concerning this clonotype itself: Germline is not matched at one junction end, which may reflect a read error. The chain couples TRBV5-1 to TRBJ1-4; 9 positions match TRBD1. The germline V gene encodes CDR1 SGHRS and CDR2 YFSETQ. CDR3 size: 16 residues. CDR3 coding DNA: TGCGCCAGCAGCTTGCCACAGGGGGCTTTTAATGAGAAACTGTTTTTT. This gives the protein CASSLPQGAFNEKLFF.

The chain has TRBV4-3 and TRBJ2-3; tentatively, D is TRBD2 (5 bases). The CDR3 sequence is 18 residues long. Germline CDR1 and CDR2: LGHNA and YSLEER. The V end was cut by 0 bases, the J end by 1 base, with 17 bases between. In DNA, the CDR3 is TGCGCCAGCAGCCAAGACCGCCCTGGACGAGCGGGCACAGATACGCAGTATTTT. Translation gives CASSQDRPGRAGTDTQYF.

The chain joins TRBV15 to TRBJ2-7; no firm D call. This CDR3 spans 15 amino acids. V lost 5 bases and J 4 bases, leaving 18 bases between the germline ends. Looked up from germline, CDR1 is LNHNV and CDR2 is YYDKDF (reference sequence). The CDR3, as DNA: TGTGCCACCAGCTCGGCCCTCTCGCACATATACGAGCAGTACTTC. Protein: CATSSALSHIYEQYF.

This chain links TRBV5-1 with TRBJ2-7; tentative D call: TRBD2 (6 bases). Germline V gives CDR1 SGHRS, CDR2 YFSETQ. The CDR3 extends over 14 amino acids. Trimming stripped 4 bases from V and 6 bases from J, with 17 bases between. CDR3 region: CASSPGASGVEQYF. The DNA of the CDR3 is TGCGCCAGCAGCCCTGGGGCCTCGGGAGTCGAGCAGTACTTC. The full variable domain, completed using reference TRBV5-1 and TRBJ2-7, is KAGVTQTPRYLIKTRGQQVTLSCSPISGHRSVSWYQQTPGQGLQFLFEYFSETQRNKGNFPGRFSGRQFSNSRSEMNVSTLELGDSALYLCASSPGASGVEQYFGPGTRLTVT.

This clonotype occurred a few times. This chain joins TRBV4-3 and TRBJ2-4; 8 nucleotides match TRBD2. Trimming took 0 bases from V and 8 from J; bases not matched to a gene: 9. Per the germline V gene, CDR1 is LGHNA and CDR2 is YSLEER. The CDR3 loop spans 16 amino acids. Written as DNA, the CDR3 is TGCGCCAGCAGCCAAGACTTCCAAGCGGGGGTGGACATTCAGTACTTC. Translated, it gives CASSQDFQAGVDIQYF.

This chain links TRBV2 with TRBJ2-5, with TRBD2 matching 11 bases. There are 16 residues in the CDR3. Trimming took 2 bases from V and 5 from J; bases not matched to a gene: 7. Germline CDR1 is SNHLY and CDR2 is FYNNEI. The CDR3 DNA follows: TGTGCCAGCAGTGAAAGGGCTAGCGGGGGGTCTGAGACCCAGTACTTC. Translating gives CASSERASGGSETQYF.

The chain links TRBV29-1 to TRBJ2-6, with D possibly being TRBD2 (5 bases). The CDR3 length is 14 residues. V was pared by 7 bases and J by 2 bases, with 12 bases between. Germline V gene data show CDR1 as SQVTM and CDR2 as ANQGSEA. CDR3 region: CSALDGAGANVLTF. The DNA for the CDR3 is TGCAGCGCTCTAGACGGGGCTGGGGCCAACGTCCTGACTTTC.